This T cell receptor (beta chain) was sequenced during a study of pediatric ulcerative colitis. CDR3 length: 13 residues. Germline V gene data show CDR1 as SQVTM and CDR2 as ANQGSEA. V gave up 6 bases and J gave up 4 bases, with 15 bases separating them. Assay: immunoSEQ multiplex PCR; the TCRdb copy retains only in-frame clones and omits some. The sample has approximately 17,000 clones, 80% seen once. The rectum was sampled with one to two pinch biopsies at colonoscopy. Sequencing input: gut tissue. The receptor's source is a boy aged 5 to 17 who was a control in a study of pediatric ulcerative colitis. This chain uses TRBV29-1 with TRBJ1-1; a weak D match, TRBD1 (6 bases). CDR3 coding DNA: TGCAGCGTAGCTCGGACAGAGAGCACTGAAGCTTTCTTT. Translation: CSVARTESTEAFF.